Shown below are 23 T cell receptor beta chains from a single sample sequenced in a study of blood T cell repertoires in COVID-19. The method was immunoSEQ multiplex PCR; TCRdb's version includes in-frame clones alone and lacks a portion of them. The table records 300,000 to 400,000 clones, around 86% of them present only once. The sample comprised peripheral blood. These receptors were obtained from a man aged 45-65 years with active or convalescent COVID-19.

The genes are TRBV9 and TRBJ2-7; TRBD2 agrees at 13 bases. The CDR3 runs 15 residues. Per the germline V gene, CDR1 is SGDLS and CDR2 is YYNGEE. V dropped 2 bases and J dropped 7; count of bases not matched to a gene: 6. The CDR3 region is CASSVRGTSGTEQYF. The CDR3 nucleotides read TGTGCCAGCAGCGTTAGGGGGACTAGCGGGACTGAGCAGTACTTC.

This sequence joins TRBV7-3 and TRBJ2-2; maybe TRBD2 (5 bases). The CDR3 has 14 amino acids. In germline, CDR1 is SGHTA, CDR2 FQGTGA. Trimming took 5 bases from V and 6 from J, leaving 13 bases between them. The CDR3 is CASSGSALAGELFF. The CDR3 DNA reads TGTGCCAGCAGCGGGAGCGCATTGGCCGGGGAGCTGTTTTTT.

The V and J genes are TRBV11-3 and TRBJ1-1, with D perhaps TRBD1 (5 bases). Germline values: CDR1 SGHNT, CDR2 YENEEA. V lost 4 bases to trimming and J lost 0 bases, with 12 bases between them. The CDR3 spans 15 residues. This CDR3 reads CASSSTGVMNTEAFF. The CDR3 DNA reads TGTGCCAGCAGCTCCACGGGGGTCATGAACACTGAAGCTTTCTTT.

This chain connects TRBV6-5 to TRBJ2-2; the match to TRBD1 covers 8 bases. Trimming took 8 bases from V and 0 from J; bases not matched to a gene: 2. CDR1 MNHEY and CDR2 SVGAGI come from the germline V gene. The CDR3 has 14 amino acids. This chain's CDR3 is CASGTGSNTGELFF. The CDR3 DNA reads TGTGCCAGCGGGACAGGTTCGAACACCGGGGAGCTGTTTTTT.

The rearrangement joins TRBV19 to TRBJ1-1; possible D gene TRBD1, 6 bases. Deletions cut 5 bases from V and 2 bases from J, with 9 bases between. Germline lookup yields CDR1 LNHDA and CDR2 SQIVND (reference sequence). The CDR3 is made up of 13 amino acids. The CDR3 nucleotides are TGTGCCAGTAGTCCAGGGGTCAACACTGAAGCTTTCTTT. Translated: CASSPGVNTEAFF.

This clone occurred once. V is TRBV3-1 (or the pseudogene TRBV3-2) and J is TRBJ2-7; 10 nucleotides agree with TRBD1. Germline V gives CDR1 LGHDT, CDR2 YNNKEL (reference sequence). The J segment lost 1 base and the V segment lost 5 bases, leaving 11 bases of the junction unmatched. The CDR3 consists of 17 residues. This CDR3 reads CASSDRTRDRGSYEQYF. DNA of the CDR3: TGTGCCAGCAGCGACAGAACCCGGGACAGGGGATCCTACGAGCAGTACTTC.

The chain employs TRBV13 and TRBJ1-2; 10 bases match TRBD1. V trimming: 4 bases; J trimming: 8 bases; junction bases outside the gene matches: 10. The CDR3 contains 15 residues. CDR1 is PRHDT and CDR2 is FYEKMQ in the germline V gene (reference sequence). The CDR3 DNA is TGTGCCAGCAGCTCGGGGACAGGGGATGGGGAAGGCTACACCTTC. Protein sequence: CASSSGTGDGEGYTF.

The chain couples TRBV25-1 to TRBJ2-5, with D possibly TRBD1 on 6 matching bases. Germline V CDR1 and CDR2: MGHDK, SYGVNS. The germline V and J ends were trimmed by 5 bases and 5 bases, with 15 bases remaining between them. The CDR3 length is 14 residues. The CDR3 here is CASSRTGITETQYF. CDR3 nucleotides: TGTGCCAGCAGTAGAACAGGGATAACGGAGACCCAGTACTTC.

CDR3 coding DNA: TGCGCCAGCAGCTTGGCTAGCAGCCTCCAAGAGACCCAGTACTTC. Its translation: CASSLASSLQETQYF. The chain combines TRBV5-1 with TRBJ2-5, with D possibly being TRBD2 (5 bases). The ends were cut back, 0 bases at V and 1 base at J, with 10 bases in the middle. This CDR3 contains 15 residues. Germline V gives CDR1 SGHRS, CDR2 YFSETQ.

The chain is built from TRBV5-6 and TRBJ1-4; D gene unclear. The CDR3 length is 13 residues. Germline V gene data show CDR1 as SGHDT and CDR2 as YYEEEE. V lost 0 bases and J 10 bases, leaving 10 bases between the germline ends. CDR3 coding DNA: TGTGCCAGCAGCTTGGGCACACCTGGAAAACTGTTTTTT. Translated: CASSLGTPGKLFF.

The J gene is TRBJ2-1, the V gene TRBV27, with TRBD2 identical over 15 bases. The V segment lost 2 bases and the J segment 9 bases; nucleotides outside the gene matches: 8. Germline V lookup: CDR1 MNHEY, CDR2 SMNVEV (reference sequence). The CDR3 loop spans 17 amino acids. For the CDR3, the DNA is TGTGCCAGCAGTTTAACCGGACTAGCGGGAGGGCAACGTGAGCAGTTCTTC. Protein sequence: CASSLTGLAGGQREQFF.

V is TRBV6-2 or TRBV6-3 and J is TRBJ1-2; D remains ambiguous. Trimming shortened V by 2 bases and J by 3 bases, and 4 bases separated the two germline ends. The CDR3 has 12 residues. CDR1 MNHEY and CDR2 SVGEGT come from the germline V gene. The CDR3 DNA is TGTGCCAGCAGTTACGGCTACTATGGCTACACCTTC. It specifies CASSYGYYGYTF.

This clone was detected once. The chain uses TRBV2 and TRBJ1-2; D gene unclear. The V and J ends lost 8 bases and 6 bases respectively, with 10 bases between them. Germline V gene sequence: CDR1 SNHLY, CDR2 FYNNEI. This CDR3 comprises 11 residues. The CDR3 region has the DNA TGTGCCAGCGACTCTTGGAATGGCTACACCTTC. Translated: CASDSWNGYTF.

V gene TRBV3-1 (or the pseudogene TRBV3-2) combines with J gene TRBJ2-3, with D tentatively TRBD1 (6 bases). Germline assignment: CDR1 LGHDT and CDR2 YNNKEL (reference sequence). The CDR3 runs 13 residues. V gave up 4 bases and J gave up 4 bases, with 9 bases separating them. CDR3 sequence: CASSPEGADTQYF. In DNA, the CDR3 is TGTGCCAGCAGCCCTGAGGGGGCAGATACGCAGTATTTT.

This sequence joins TRBV6-6 and TRBJ1-5; tentatively, D is TRBD1 (5 bases). Deletions cut 5 bases from V and 5 bases from J, with 13 bases between. This CDR3 spans 14 amino acids. Germline V gives CDR1 MNHNY, CDR2 SVGAGI (reference sequence). The CDR3 is CASSVDGAYQPQHF. The CDR3 coding sequence is TGTGCCAGCAGTGTGGATGGGGCGTATCAGCCCCAGCATTTT.

This chain links TRBV28 with TRBJ1-3, with D unresolved. This CDR3 region has 17 residues. The V and J ends lost 1 base and 0 bases respectively, with 13 bases between them. Germline CDR1 is MDHEN and CDR2 is SYDVKM. The CDR3, as DNA: TGTGCCAGCAGTTTATATGGTGGCGGCAGCTCTGGAAACACCATATATTTT. This encodes CASSLYGGGSSGNTIYF.

The rearrangement links TRBV6-5 to TRBJ1-2; 7 bases fit TRBD1. The CDR3 contains 14 residues. After removal of 5 bases from V and 3 bases from J, the junction contained 6 bases not matched to a gene. Germline values: CDR1 MNHEY, CDR2 SVGAGI. As DNA, the CDR3 is TGTGCCAGCAGTCCAAGACAGGGATACTATGGCTACACCTTC. It codes for CASSPRQGYYGYTF.

In this sample, this clone turned up once. This sequence joins TRBV11-2 and TRBJ1-1; the D is unclear. This CDR3 comprises 13 residues. Trimming removed 6 bases at V and 1 base at J, with 9 bases between. Germline CDR1 and CDR2: SGHAT and FQNNGV. The CDR3 coding sequence is TGTGCCAGCAGTACCATAGAGAACACTGAAGCTTTCTTT. Its protein product is CASSTIENTEAFF.

This chain links TRBV6-5 with TRBJ1-1; possible D gene TRBD1, 6 bases. The CDR3 consists of 12 residues. The germline CDR1 and CDR2 sequences are MNHEY and SVGAGI. V was clipped by 5 bases and J by 4 bases, with 8 bases between them. The CDR3 spells CASSNRATEAFF. The CDR3 bases are TGTGCCAGCAGTAACAGGGCCACTGAAGCTTTCTTT.

This chain links TRBV2 with TRBJ1-2; 7 bases map to TRBD1. This CDR3 has 13 residues. The junction had 10 bases not matched to a gene; V was cut back by 2 bases and J by 13 bases. Germline assignment: CDR1 SNHLY and CDR2 FYNNEI. The CDR3 region is CASSEQGLPGGTF. As DNA, the CDR3 is TGTGCCAGCAGTGAACAGGGGTTGCCAGGGGGCACCTTC. Full variable domain (rest looked up from reference TRBV2 and TRBJ1-2): EPEVTQTPSHQVTQMGQEVILRCVPISNHLYFYWYRQILGQKVEFLVSFYNNEISEKSEIFDDQFSVERPDGSNFTLKIRSTKLEDSAMYFCASSEQGLPGGTFGSGTRLTVV.

The gene calls are TRBV28 and TRBJ1-5; 7 bases agree with TRBD1. This CDR3 has 14 residues. CDR1 MDHEN and CDR2 SYDVKM come from the germline V gene. Unmatched junction bases numbered 6, after V lost 3 bases and J lost 7 bases. The CDR3, as DNA: TGTGCCAGCAGTTTGACAGGGATTAACCAGCCCCAGCATTTT. The encoded protein is CASSLTGINQPQHF.

This CDR3 reads CASSMDGTSNSPLHF. The CDR3 nucleotides are TGCGCCAGCAGCATGGACGGTACTAGTAATTCACCCCTCCACTTT. This chain links TRBV5-1 with TRBJ1-6; D is ambiguous. CDR1 SGHRS and CDR2 YFSETQ come from the germline V gene. V was trimmed by 4 bases and J by 6 bases, leaving 14 bases between them. This CDR3 contains 15 residues.

The chain uses TRBV15 and TRBJ1-6, with TRBD1 identical over 8 bases. Unmatched junction bases numbered 10, after V lost 6 bases and J lost 6 bases. The CDR3 consists of 16 residues. Germline V gives CDR1 LNHNV, CDR2 YYDKDF (reference sequence). The CDR3 DNA is TGTGCCACCAGACCCTCGGGACAGGCTTTTAATTCACCCCTCCACTTT. It specifies CATRPSGQAFNSPLHF.